This TCR beta chain derives from a study of control samples from healthy donors and cancer patients. Here immunoSEQ multiplex PCR was the method, and the copy in TCRdb shows in-frame clones only, minus some. Of 100,000 or so clones detected, approximately 80% appear once; the ten largest clones hold roughly 10%. Germline loops: CDR1 MNHEY, CDR2 SVGEGT. This CDR3 has 16 residues. Trimming removed 4 bases from V and 4 bases from J; junction bases left unmatched: 11. The chain links TRBV6-2 or TRBV6-3 to TRBJ1-2; 8 positions match TRBD1. The sequence derives from a woman aged 25-40 years in good health. The specimen was blood. The CDR3 reads CASSSSGTGGFYGYTF. The DNA of the CDR3 is TGTGCCAGCAGTTCCTCCGGGACAGGCGGTTTCTATGGCTACACCTTC.